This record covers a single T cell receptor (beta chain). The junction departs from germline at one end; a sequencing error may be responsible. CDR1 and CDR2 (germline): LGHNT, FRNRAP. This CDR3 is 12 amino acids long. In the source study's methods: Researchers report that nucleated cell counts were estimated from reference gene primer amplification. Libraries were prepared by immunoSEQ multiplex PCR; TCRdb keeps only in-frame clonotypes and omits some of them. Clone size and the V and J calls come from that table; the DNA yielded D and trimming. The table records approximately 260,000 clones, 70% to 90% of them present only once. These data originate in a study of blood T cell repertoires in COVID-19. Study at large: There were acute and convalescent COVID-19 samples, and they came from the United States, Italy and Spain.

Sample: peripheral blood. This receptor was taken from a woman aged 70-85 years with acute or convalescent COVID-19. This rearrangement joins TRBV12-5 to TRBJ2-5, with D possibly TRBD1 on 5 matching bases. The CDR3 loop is CASGPPAGAPDF. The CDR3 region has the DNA TGTGCTAGTGGTCCCCCAGCTGGGGCCCCTGACTTC.